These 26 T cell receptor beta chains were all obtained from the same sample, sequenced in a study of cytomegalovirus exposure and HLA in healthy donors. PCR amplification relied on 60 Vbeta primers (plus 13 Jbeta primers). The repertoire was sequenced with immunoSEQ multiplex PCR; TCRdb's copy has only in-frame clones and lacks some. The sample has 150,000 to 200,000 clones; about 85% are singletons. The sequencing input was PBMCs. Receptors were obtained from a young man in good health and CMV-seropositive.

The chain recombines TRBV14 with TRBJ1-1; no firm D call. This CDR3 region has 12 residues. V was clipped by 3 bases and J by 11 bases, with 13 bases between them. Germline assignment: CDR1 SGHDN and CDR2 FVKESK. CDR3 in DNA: TGTGCCAGCAGCCAGGGGAGGATCGGGGCTTTCTTT. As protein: CASSQGRIGAFF.

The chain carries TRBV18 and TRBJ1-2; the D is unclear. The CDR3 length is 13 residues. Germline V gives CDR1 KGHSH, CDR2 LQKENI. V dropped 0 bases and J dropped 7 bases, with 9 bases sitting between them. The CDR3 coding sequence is TGTGCCAGCTCACCACCATCAGTTGTTGGCTACACCTTC. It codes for CASSPPSVVGYTF.

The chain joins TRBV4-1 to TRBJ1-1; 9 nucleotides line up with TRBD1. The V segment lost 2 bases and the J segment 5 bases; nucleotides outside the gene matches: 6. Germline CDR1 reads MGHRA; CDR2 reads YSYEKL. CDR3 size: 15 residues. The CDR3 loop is CASSQQQGAVTEAFF. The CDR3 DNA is TGCGCCAGCAGCCAACAACAGGGGGCGGTAACTGAAGCTTTCTTT.

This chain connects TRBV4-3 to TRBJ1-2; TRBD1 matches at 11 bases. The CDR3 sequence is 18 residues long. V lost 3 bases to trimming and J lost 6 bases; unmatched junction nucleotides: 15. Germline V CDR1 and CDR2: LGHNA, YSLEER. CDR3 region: CASSQDGRGTGGPDGYTF. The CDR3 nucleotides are TGCGCCAGCAGCCAGGACGGCCGTGGGACAGGGGGGCCGGATGGCTACACCTTC.

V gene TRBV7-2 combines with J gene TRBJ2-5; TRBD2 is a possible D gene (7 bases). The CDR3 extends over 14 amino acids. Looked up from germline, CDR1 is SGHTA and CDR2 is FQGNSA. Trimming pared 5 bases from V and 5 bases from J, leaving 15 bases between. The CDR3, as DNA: TGTGCCAGCAGCCAGGCCGGGGGGCTGGAGACCCAGTACTTC. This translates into CASSQAGGLETQYF.

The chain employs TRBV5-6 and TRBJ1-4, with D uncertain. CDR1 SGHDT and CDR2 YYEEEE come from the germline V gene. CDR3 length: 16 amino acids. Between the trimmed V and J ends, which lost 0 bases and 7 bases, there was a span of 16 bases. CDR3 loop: CASSLVARGRGEKLFF. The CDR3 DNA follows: TGTGCCAGCAGCTTGGTGGCCCGGGGTCGAGGTGAAAAACTGTTTTTT.

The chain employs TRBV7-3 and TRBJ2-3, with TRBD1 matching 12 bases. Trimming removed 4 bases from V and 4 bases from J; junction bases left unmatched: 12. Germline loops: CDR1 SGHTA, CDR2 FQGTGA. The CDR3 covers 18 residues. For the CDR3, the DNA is TGTGCCAGCAGCTCCAAGTCCCCCGGGACAGGGGGCCCAGATACGCAGTATTTT. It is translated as CASSSKSPGTGGPDTQYF.

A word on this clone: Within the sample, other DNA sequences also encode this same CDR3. CDR3 region: CASSLGGESYNEQFF. The CDR3 coding sequence is TGCGCCAGCAGCTTGGGCGGGGAGTCCTACAATGAGCAGTTCTTC. This rearrangement joins TRBV5-1 to TRBJ2-1; possible D gene TRBD2, 6 bases. Trimming left V 0 bases short and J 1 base short, with 8 bases between. The V gene's germline CDR1 is SGHRS and CDR2 YFSETQ. CDR3 length: 15 amino acids. Full variable domain (remainder filled in from reference TRBV5-1 and TRBJ2-1): KAGVTQTPRYLIKTRGQQVTLSCSPISGHRSVSWYQQTPGQGLQFLFEYFSETQRNKGNFPGRFSGRQFSNSRSEMNVSTLELGDSALYLCASSLGGESYNEQFFGPGTRLTVL.

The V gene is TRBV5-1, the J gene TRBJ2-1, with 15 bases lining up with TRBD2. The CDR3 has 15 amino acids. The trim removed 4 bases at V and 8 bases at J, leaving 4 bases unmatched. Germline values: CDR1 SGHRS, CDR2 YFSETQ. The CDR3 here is CASSRTSGGAYEQFF. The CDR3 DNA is TGCGCCAGCAGCAGGACTAGCGGGGGGGCCTATGAGCAGTTCTTC. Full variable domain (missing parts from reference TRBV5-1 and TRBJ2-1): KAGVTQTPRYLIKTRGQQVTLSCSPISGHRSVSWYQQTPGQGLQFLFEYFSETQRNKGNFPGRFSGRQFSNSRSEMNVSTLELGDSALYLCASSRTSGGAYEQFFGPGTRLTVL.

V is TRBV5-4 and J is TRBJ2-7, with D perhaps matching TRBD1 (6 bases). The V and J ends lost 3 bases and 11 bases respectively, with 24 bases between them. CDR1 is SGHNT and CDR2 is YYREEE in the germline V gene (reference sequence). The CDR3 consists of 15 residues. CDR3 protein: CASSWGPESSWEKYF. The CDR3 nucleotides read TGTGCCAGCAGCTGGGGGCCGGAATCATCATGGGAGAAGTACTTC.

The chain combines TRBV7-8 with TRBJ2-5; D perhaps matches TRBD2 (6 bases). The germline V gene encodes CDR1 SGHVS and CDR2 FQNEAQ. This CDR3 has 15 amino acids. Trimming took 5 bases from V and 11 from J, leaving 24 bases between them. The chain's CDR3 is CASSTVNQDPGEQYF. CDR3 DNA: TGTGCCAGCAGCACTGTAAACCAGGACCCGGGGGAGCAGTACTTC.

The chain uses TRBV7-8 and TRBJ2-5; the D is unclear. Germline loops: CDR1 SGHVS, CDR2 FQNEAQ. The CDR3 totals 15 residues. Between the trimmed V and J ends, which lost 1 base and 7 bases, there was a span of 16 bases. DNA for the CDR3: TGTGCCAGCAGCTTAGGCGGCGGCTCCAAGCGGACCCAGTACTTC. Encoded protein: CASSLGGGSKRTQYF.

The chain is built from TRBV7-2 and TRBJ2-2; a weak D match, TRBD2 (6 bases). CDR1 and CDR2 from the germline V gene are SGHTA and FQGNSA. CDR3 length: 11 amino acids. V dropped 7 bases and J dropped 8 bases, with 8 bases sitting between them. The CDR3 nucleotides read TGTGCCAGCACTGGAGGGGGGGAGCTGTTTTTT. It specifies CASTGGGELFF.

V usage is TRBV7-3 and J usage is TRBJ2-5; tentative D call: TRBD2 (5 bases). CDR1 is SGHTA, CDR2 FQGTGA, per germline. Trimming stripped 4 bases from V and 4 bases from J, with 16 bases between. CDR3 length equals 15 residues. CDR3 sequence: CASSSQPLAPETQYF. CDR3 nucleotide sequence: TGTGCCAGCAGCTCCCAACCCCTAGCTCCAGAGACCCAGTACTTC.

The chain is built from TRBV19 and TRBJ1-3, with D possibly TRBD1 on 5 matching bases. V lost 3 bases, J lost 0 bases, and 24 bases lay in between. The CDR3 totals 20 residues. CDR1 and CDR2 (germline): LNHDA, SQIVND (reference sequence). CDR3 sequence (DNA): TGTGCCAGTAGTATGGCGGGACGAGGGCGCCCAGAATTCTCTGGAAACACCATATATTTT. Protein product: CASSMAGRGRPEFSGNTIYF.

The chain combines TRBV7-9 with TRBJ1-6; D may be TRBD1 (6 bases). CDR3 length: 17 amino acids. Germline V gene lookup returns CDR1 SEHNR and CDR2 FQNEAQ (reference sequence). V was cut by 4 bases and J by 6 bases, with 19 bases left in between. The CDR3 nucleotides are TGTGCCAGCAGCTCACCCCAGGGGCTTTTCGCTAATTCACCCCTCCACTTT. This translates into CASSSPQGLFANSPLHF.

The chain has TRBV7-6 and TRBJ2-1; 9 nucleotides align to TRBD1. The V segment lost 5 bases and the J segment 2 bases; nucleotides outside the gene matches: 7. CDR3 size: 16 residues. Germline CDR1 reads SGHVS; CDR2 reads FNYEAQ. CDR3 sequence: CASSPKTGGPYNEQFF. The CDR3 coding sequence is TGTGCCAGCAGCCCGAAAACAGGGGGCCCCTACAATGAGCAGTTCTTC.

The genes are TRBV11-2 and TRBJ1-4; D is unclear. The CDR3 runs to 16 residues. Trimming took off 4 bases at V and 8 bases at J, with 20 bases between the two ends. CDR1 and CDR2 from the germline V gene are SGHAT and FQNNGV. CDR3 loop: CASSSVVTSGYEKLFF. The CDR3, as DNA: TGTGCCAGCAGCTCTGTGGTCACTTCAGGATACGAAAAACTGTTTTTT.

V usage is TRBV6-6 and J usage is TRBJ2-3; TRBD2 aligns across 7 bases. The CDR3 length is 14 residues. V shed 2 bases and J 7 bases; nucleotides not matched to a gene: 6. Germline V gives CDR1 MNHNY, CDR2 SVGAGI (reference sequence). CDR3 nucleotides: TGTGCCAGCAGTTACGCCAGCGGGGTAAATACGCAGTATTTT. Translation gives CASSYASGVNTQYF.

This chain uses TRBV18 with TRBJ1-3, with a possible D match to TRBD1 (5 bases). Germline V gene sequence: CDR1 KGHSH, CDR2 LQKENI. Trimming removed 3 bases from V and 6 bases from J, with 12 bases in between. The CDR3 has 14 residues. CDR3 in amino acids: CASSPLDRTNTIYF. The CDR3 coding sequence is TGTGCCAGCTCACCCCTCGACAGAACAAACACCATATATTTT.

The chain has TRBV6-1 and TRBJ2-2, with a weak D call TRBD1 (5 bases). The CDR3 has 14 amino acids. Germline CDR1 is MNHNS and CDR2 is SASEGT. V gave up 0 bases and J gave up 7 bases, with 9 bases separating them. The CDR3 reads CASSEAVGDGELFF. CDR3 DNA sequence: TGTGCCAGCAGTGAAGCTGTAGGGGACGGGGAGCTGTTTTTT.

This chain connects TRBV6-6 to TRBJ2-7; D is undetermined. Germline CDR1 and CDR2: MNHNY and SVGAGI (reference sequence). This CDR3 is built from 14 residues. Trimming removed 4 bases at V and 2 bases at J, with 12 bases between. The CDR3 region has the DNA TGTGCCAGCAGTTCCCCCCCCGTAGCCTACGAGCAGTACTTC. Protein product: CASSSPPVAYEQYF.

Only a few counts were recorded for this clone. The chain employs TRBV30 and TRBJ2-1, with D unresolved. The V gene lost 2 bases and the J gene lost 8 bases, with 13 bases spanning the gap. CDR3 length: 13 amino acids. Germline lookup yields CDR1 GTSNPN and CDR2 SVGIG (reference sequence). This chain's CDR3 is CAWSSLSSDEQFF. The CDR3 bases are TGTGCCTGGAGTTCTCTGAGTTCCGATGAGCAGTTCTTC. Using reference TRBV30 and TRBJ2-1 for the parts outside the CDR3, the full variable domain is SQTIHQWPATLVQPVGSPLSLECTVEGTSNPNLYWYRQAAGRGLQLLFYSVGIGQISSEVPQNLSASRPQDRQFILSSKKLLLSDSGFYLCAWSSLSSDEQFFGPGTRLTVL.

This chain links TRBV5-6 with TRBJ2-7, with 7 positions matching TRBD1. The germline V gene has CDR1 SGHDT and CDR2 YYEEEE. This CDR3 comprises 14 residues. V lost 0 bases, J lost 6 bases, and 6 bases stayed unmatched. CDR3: CASSLEGALGEQYF. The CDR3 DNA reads TGTGCCAGCAGCTTGGAGGGGGCGCTGGGCGAGCAGTACTTC.

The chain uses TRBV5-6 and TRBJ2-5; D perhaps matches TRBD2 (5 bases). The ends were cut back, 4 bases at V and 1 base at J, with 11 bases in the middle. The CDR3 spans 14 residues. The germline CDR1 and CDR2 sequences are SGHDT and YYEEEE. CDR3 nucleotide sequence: TGTGCCAGCAGCCCCGCCGGGGTCCAAGAGACCCAGTACTTC. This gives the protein CASSPAGVQETQYF.

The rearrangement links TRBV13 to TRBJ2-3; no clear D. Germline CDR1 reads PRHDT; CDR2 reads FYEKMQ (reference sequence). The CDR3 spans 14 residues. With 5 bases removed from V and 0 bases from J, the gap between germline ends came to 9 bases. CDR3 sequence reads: CASSQVGSTDTQYF. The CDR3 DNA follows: TGTGCCAGCAGCCAGGTCGGTAGCACAGATACGCAGTATTTT.